Below, 26 T cell receptor beta chains from the same sample are listed, as sequenced in a study of human T cells and chemical hapten exposure. As for time point: healthy volunteer bleed at 6 weeks. Sequencing started from total RNA isolated from unfractionated whole blood. Via MiXCR, TCRdb re-called the RACE reads, giving one row per CDR3 protein. This table has around 80,000 distinct CDR3 sequences, 7% to 9% appearing once. The sequencing sample was made of whole blood. Every receptor here comes from a male donor in good health. Some clones in this sample may be carry-over from other donors' samples.

This sequence joins TRBV6-1 and TRBJ1-1, with unresolved D. CDR3 size: 17 residues. Germline CDR1 and CDR2: MNHNS and SASEGT. V dropped 3 bases and J dropped 2 bases, with 19 bases sitting between them. The CDR3 DNA reads as TGTGCCAGCAGTGATTCGGGCGGAGCGGGTATAAACACTGAAGCTTTCTTT. It specifies CASSDSGGAGINTEAFF.

This rearrangement joins TRBV12-3 or TRBV12-4 to TRBJ2-1; 10 positions agree with TRBD2. This CDR3 contains 15 residues. V shed 7 bases, J shed 4 bases, and the junction held 7 bases outside the gene matches. CDR3 bases: TGTGCCAGCACCTCTCTAGCGGGAGAATACAATGAGCAGTTCTTC. Protein product: CASTSLAGEYNEQFF.

Ten or more counts support this clonotype. V is TRBV18 and J is TRBJ1-1, with D perhaps matching TRBD1 (6 bases). V lost 0 bases, J lost 1 base, and 9 bases lay in between. CDR3 length: 15 amino acids. The germline gives CDR1 KGHSH, CDR2 LQKENI. DNA for the CDR3: TGTGCCAGCTCACCACCGACAGGAAAGAACACTGAAGCTTTCTTT. Translated: CASSPPTGKNTEAFF.

V and J are TRBV2 and TRBJ1-2; D ambiguous. The germline gives CDR1 SNHLY, CDR2 FYNNEI. This CDR3 comprises 14 residues. The ends were cut back, 1 base at V and 0 bases at J, with 6 bases in the middle. The CDR3 loop is CASSEGPTNYGYTF. For the CDR3, the DNA is TGTGCCAGCAGTGAAGGGCCCACTAACTATGGCTACACCTTC.

This clonotype was counted between two and nine times. CDR3 sequence: CASSLSVGQETQYF. DNA of the CDR3: TGTGCCAGCAGCTTAAGCGTCGGGCAAGAGACCCAGTACTTC. The chain recombines TRBV7-9 with TRBJ2-5; unclear D gene. The CDR3 runs to 14 residues. The germline V and J ends were trimmed by 2 bases and 2 bases, with 9 bases remaining between them. Looked up from germline, CDR1 is SEHNR and CDR2 is FQNEAQ (reference sequence). The entire variable domain, with the rest obtained from reference TRBV7-9 and TRBJ2-5, is as follows: DTGVSQNPRHKITKRGQNVTFRCDPISEHNRLYWYRQTLGQGPEFLTYFQNEAQLEKSRLLSDRFSAERPKGSFSTLEIQRTEQGDSAMYLCASSLSVGQETQYFGPGTRLLVL.

This clonotype occurred many times. The chain has TRBV12-3 or TRBV12-4 and TRBJ2-3; TRBD1 matches 10 bases. The junction had 8 bases not matched to a gene; V was cut back by 6 bases and J by 5 bases. The CDR3 is 15 residues long. Written as DNA, the CDR3 is TGTGCCAGCAGGTCCGGGACAGGGGCGGGAGATACGCAGTATTTT. The encoded protein is CASRSGTGAGDTQYF.

With respect to this clonotype: Without the conserved terminal phenylalanine or tryptophan, this CDR3 likely stems from a read error. The chain uses TRBV5-5 and TRBJ2-2; the D is unclear. The CDR3 runs to 15 residues. V was cut by 0 bases and J by 0 bases, with 6 bases left in between. Germline lookup yields CDR1 SGHKS and CDR2 YYEKEE (reference sequence). CDR3 nucleotides: TGTGCCAGCAGCTTGGCTGCCGCGAACACCGGGGAGCTGTTTTCT. Its protein is CASSLAAANTGELFS.

This clonotype was detected only a few times. The gene calls are TRBV6-2 or TRBV6-3 and TRBJ1-1; TRBD1 aligns across 9 bases. V gave up 8 bases and J gave up 4 bases; unmatched junction bases: 8. This CDR3 is 14 amino acids long. The germline gives CDR1 MNHEY, CDR2 SVGEGT. The CDR3 DNA follows: TGTGCCAGCTGCGAGACAGGGGGATCCACTGAAGCTTTCTTT. As protein: CASCETGGSTEAFF.

This chain joins TRBV29-1 and TRBJ2-5, with D tentatively TRBD2 (5 bases). This CDR3 spans 14 amino acids. Trimming cost V 3 bases and J 4 bases, with 15 bases left between them. The germline V gene encodes CDR1 SQVTM and CDR2 ANQGSEA. The CDR3 spells CSVERMRARETQYF. CDR3 sequence (DNA): TGCAGCGTTGAGAGGATGAGGGCGCGAGAGACCCAGTACTTC.

The chain combines TRBV4-1 with TRBJ1-2; perhaps TRBD1 as D (5 bases). The V gene's germline CDR1 is MGHRA and CDR2 YSYEKL. The CDR3 is 15 residues long. Trimming left V 0 bases short and J 7 bases short, with 15 bases between. CDR3 nucleotides: TGCGCCAGCAGCCAAGATTCGGGACCACCTTCTGGCTACACCTTC. It encodes CASSQDSGPPSGYTF.

In this sample, this clonotype turned up many times. V gene TRBV12-3 or TRBV12-4 combines with J gene TRBJ2-1; D is ambiguous. Trimming removed 3 bases from V and 10 bases from J, with 10 bases in between. The CDR3 is 12 residues long. CDR3 in DNA: TGTGCCAGCAGTTTCGATCTGGGAGAGCAGTTCTTC. Amino acid sequence: CASSFDLGEQFF.

The rearrangement joins TRBV11-2 to TRBJ2-3; 7 positions agree with TRBD2. The CDR3 extends over 14 amino acids. From germline, CDR1 is SGHAT and CDR2 FQNNGV. J gave up 5 bases and V 3 bases, and 5 bases lay outside the gene matches. This chain's CDR3 is CASSFPGGKDTQYF. The CDR3 nucleotides are TGTGCCAGCAGCTTTCCGGGAGGTAAAGATACGCAGTATTTT.

This clonotype has just a few counts. The chain links TRBV6-5 to TRBJ1-1, with D unresolved. V was trimmed by 5 bases and J by 1 base, leaving 11 bases between them. Germline V CDR1 and CDR2: MNHEY, SVGAGI. There are 14 residues in the CDR3. This CDR3 reads CASSLSLRNTEAFF. The CDR3, as DNA: TGTGCCAGCAGTCTCTCCCTGAGGAACACTGAAGCTTTCTTT.

As DNA, the CDR3 is TGTGCCAGCAGCCCGAGACAGGAGTACGAGCAGTACTTC. Its translation: CASSPRQEYEQYF. V usage is TRBV28 and J usage is TRBJ2-7, with a tentative D call TRBD1 (6 bases). CDR1 is MDHEN and CDR2 is SYDVKM in the germline V gene. Trimming shortened V by 6 bases and J by 4 bases, and 13 bases separated the two germline ends. This CDR3 has 13 residues.

This chain links TRBV24-1 with TRBJ2-1, with no clear D. Trimming removed 2 bases from V and 4 bases from J, with 5 bases in between. CDR3 length: 13 amino acids. The germline V gene encodes CDR1 KGHDR and CDR2 SFDVKD. The CDR3 DNA reads as TGTGCCACCAGTGATTCCATATACAATGAGCAGTTCTTC. As protein: CATSDSIYNEQFF.

This chain links TRBV5-1 with TRBJ2-1; perhaps TRBD2 as D (6 bases). The germline CDR1 and CDR2 sequences are SGHRS and YFSETQ. The CDR3 spans 17 residues. Deletions cut 4 bases from V and 0 bases from J, with 17 bases between. DNA for the CDR3: TGCGCCAGCAGCCCCGTTTTCGACGGGAGCTCCTACAATGAGCAGTTCTTC. The encoded protein is CASSPVFDGSSYNEQFF.

The J gene is TRBJ2-4, the V gene TRBV10-3, with D perhaps TRBD1 (6 bases). The V and J ends lost 6 bases and 7 bases respectively, with 22 bases between them. CDR3 length equals 16 residues. Germline V gene sequence: CDR1 ENHRY, CDR2 SYGVKD. In nucleotides, the CDR3 is TGTGCCATCAGCCTAAGACCCGTGACAGGAGAGAACATTCAGTACTTC. Translation gives CAISLRPVTGENIQYF.

This clonotype was counted ten times or more. The V and J genes are TRBV28 and TRBJ2-3; D remains ambiguous. This CDR3 comprises 12 residues. Trimming cost V 2 bases and J 7 bases, with 7 bases left between them. The V gene's germline CDR1 is MDHEN and CDR2 SYDVKM. Written as DNA, the CDR3 is TGTGCCAGCAGTTTAAGTAGCCATACGCAGTATTTT. Translation: CASSLSSHTQYF.

The gene calls are TRBV7-9 and TRBJ2-5; possibly TRBD2 for D (6 bases). The CDR3 extends over 13 amino acids. The V end was cut by 10 bases, the J end by 5 bases, with 17 bases between. Per germline, CDR1 SEHNR and CDR2 FQNEAQ (reference sequence). The CDR3 DNA is TGTGCCACCGCGGAGCGGGTCGGGGAGACCCAGTACTTC. Encoded protein: CATAERVGETQYF. The full variable domain, completed using reference TRBV7-9 and TRBJ2-5, is DTGVSQNPRHKITKRGQNVTFRCDPISEHNRLYWYRQTLGQGPEFLTYFQNEAQLEKSRLLSDRFSAERPKGSFSTLEIQRTEQGDSAMYLCATAERVGETQYFGPGTRLLVL.

The chain is built from TRBV5-1 and TRBJ1-1; weak D call: TRBD1 (6 bases). Germline assignment: CDR1 SGHRS and CDR2 YFSETQ. The CDR3 has 14 residues. Trimming removed 3 bases at V and 1 base at J, with 10 bases between. Here the CDR3 DNA reads TGCGCCAGCAGCTCGATCAGGGGGAACACTGAAGCTTTCTTT. Its protein product is CASSSIRGNTEAFF.

The chain couples TRBV5-1 to TRBJ1-1; D is perhaps TRBD1 (5 bases). Looked up from germline, CDR1 is SGHRS and CDR2 is YFSETQ. V was cut by 0 bases and J by 1 base, with 10 bases left in between. This CDR3 is built from 15 residues. The CDR3 is CASSLAIQGNTEAFF. The CDR3 DNA follows: TGCGCCAGCAGCTTGGCTATCCAGGGGAACACTGAAGCTTTCTTT.

A few counts support this clonotype. The chain has TRBV6-5 and TRBJ1-3, with TRBD1 as a possible D gene (5 bases). V was shortened by 5 bases and J by 0 bases, with 17 bases between the two germline ends. CDR1 and CDR2 (germline): MNHEY, SVGAGI. This CDR3 has 17 amino acids. The CDR3 loop is CASSAQTGLSSGNTIYF. The CDR3 DNA reads as TGTGCCAGCAGTGCCCAAACAGGCTTGAGCTCTGGAAACACCATATATTTT.

In this sample, this clonotype turned up a few times. The chain recombines TRBV7-3 with TRBJ1-1; D is uncertain. The CDR3 contains 13 residues. Germline CDR1 is SGHTA and CDR2 is FQGTGA. V was pared by 2 bases and J by 0 bases, with 4 bases between. The DNA of the CDR3 is TGTGCCAGCAGCTTAGACATGAACACTGAAGCTTTCTTT. Protein product: CASSLDMNTEAFF.

This clonotype showed up just a few times. This sequence joins TRBV7-9 and TRBJ1-4, with 11 bases lining up with TRBD1. The CDR3 has 14 residues. Looked up from germline, CDR1 is SEHNR and CDR2 is FQNEAQ (reference sequence). J lost 10 bases, V lost 5 bases, and 6 bases had no gene match. In nucleotides, the CDR3 is TGTGCCAGCAGCACGGACAGGGGGCGCAGAAAACTGTTTTTT. The encoded protein is CASSTDRGRRKLFF.

This clonotype was picked up a small number of times. The V call is TRBV6-6, the J call TRBJ2-7, with 7 bases lining up with TRBD1. The CDR3 covers 15 residues. V gave up 1 base and J gave up 2 bases; unmatched junction bases: 5. The germline V gene has CDR1 MNHNY and CDR2 SVGAGI (reference sequence). The CDR3 nucleotides are TGTGCCAGCAGTTACTTGGGACAGCTGGCCTACGAGCAGTACTTC. Translating gives CASSYLGQLAYEQYF.

This clonotype was observed a handful of times. The V gene is TRBV20-1, the J gene TRBJ2-5, with D perhaps TRBD1 (6 bases). The CDR3 consists of 13 residues. V was trimmed by 8 bases and J by 4 bases, leaving 17 bases between them. In germline, CDR1 is DFQATT, CDR2 SNEGSKA (reference sequence). Here the CDR3 DNA reads TGCAGTTTCCTCGAAAGCAGGGGAGAGACCCAGTACTTC. Translation: CSFLESRGETQYF.